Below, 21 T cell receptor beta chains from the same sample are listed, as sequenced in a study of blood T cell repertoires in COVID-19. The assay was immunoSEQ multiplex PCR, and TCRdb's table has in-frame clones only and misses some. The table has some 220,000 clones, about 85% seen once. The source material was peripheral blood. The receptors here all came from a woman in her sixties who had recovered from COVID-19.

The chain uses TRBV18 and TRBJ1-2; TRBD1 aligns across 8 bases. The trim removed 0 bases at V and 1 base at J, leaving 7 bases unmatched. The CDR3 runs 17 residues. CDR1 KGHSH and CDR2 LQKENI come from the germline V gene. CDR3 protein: CASSPPVGTGFNYGYTF. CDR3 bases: TGTGCCAGCTCACCACCGGTCGGGACAGGTTTTAACTATGGCTACACCTTC. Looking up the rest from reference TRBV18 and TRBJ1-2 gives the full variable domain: NAGVMQNPRHLVRRRGQEARLRCSPMKGHSHVYWYRQLPEEGLKFMVYLQKENIIDESGMPKERFSAEFPKEGPSILRIQQVVRGDSAAYFCASSPPVGTGFNYGYTFGSGTRLTVV.

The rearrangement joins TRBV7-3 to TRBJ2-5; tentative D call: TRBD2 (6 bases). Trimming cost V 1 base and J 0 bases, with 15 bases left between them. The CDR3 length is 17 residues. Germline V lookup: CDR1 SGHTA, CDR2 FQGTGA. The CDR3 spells CASSLRGGGVYQETQYF. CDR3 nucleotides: TGTGCCAGCAGCTTAAGAGGTGGCGGGGTGTACCAAGAGACCCAGTACTTC.

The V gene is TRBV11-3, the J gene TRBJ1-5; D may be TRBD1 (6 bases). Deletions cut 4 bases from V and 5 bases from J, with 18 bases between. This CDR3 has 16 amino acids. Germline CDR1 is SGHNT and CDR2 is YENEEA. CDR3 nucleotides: TGTGCCAGCAGCTGGGGGGGGGCTTGCAGGTATCAGCCCCAGCATTTT. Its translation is CASSWGGACRYQPQHF.

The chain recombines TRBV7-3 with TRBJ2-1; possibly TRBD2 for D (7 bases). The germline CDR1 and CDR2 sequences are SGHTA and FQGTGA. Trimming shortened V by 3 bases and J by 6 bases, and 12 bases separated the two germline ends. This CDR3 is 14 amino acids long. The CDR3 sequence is CASSFGGGLNEQFF. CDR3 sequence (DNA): TGTGCCAGCAGCTTCGGCGGGGGCCTCAATGAGCAGTTCTTC.

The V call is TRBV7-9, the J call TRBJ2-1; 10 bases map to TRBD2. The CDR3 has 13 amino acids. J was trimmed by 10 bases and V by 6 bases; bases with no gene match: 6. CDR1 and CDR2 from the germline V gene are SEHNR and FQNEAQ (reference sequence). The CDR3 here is CASRLAGYEEQFF. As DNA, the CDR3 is TGTGCCAGCAGACTAGCGGGGTATGAAGAGCAGTTCTTC.

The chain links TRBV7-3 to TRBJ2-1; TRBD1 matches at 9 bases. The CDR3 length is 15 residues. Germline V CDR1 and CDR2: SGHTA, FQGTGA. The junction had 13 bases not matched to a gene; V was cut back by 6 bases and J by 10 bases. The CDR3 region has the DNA TGTGCCAGCAGTTCCGGGACAGGGAGATTAGTAGAGCAGTTCTTC. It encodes CASSSGTGRLVEQFF.

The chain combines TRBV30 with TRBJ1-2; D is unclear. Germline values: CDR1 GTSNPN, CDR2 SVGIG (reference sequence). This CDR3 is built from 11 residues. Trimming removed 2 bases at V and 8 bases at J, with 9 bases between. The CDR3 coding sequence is TGTGCCTGGAGTAGCGGAGGCGGCTACACCTTC. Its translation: CAWSSGGGYTF.

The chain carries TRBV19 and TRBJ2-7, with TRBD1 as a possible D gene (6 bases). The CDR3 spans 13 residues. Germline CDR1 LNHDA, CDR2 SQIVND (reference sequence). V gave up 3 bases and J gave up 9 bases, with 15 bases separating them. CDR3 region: CASSIVPWTAQYF. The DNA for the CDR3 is TGTGCCAGTAGTATCGTCCCCTGGACAGCGCAGTACTTC.

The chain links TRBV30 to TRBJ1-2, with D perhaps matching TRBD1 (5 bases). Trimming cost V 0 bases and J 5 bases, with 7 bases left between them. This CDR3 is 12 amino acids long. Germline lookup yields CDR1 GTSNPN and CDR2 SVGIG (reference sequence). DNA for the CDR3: TGTGCCTGGAGTGTTGGGGCGTATGGCTACACCTTC. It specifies CAWSVGAYGYTF.

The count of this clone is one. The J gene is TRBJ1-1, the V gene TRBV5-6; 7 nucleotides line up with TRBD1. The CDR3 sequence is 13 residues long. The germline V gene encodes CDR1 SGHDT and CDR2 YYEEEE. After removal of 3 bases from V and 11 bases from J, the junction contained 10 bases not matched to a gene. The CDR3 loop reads CASSSTGVVGAFF. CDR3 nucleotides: TGTGCCAGCAGCTCAACAGGGGTCGTAGGGGCTTTCTTT.

The CDR3 sequence: CASSEQPIYGYTF. In nucleotides, the CDR3 is TGTGCCAGCTCAGAGCAACCCATCTATGGCTACACCTTC. This sequence joins TRBV18 and TRBJ1-2, with no clear D. V shed 5 bases and J shed 4 bases, with 11 bases lying between them. Germline CDR1 is KGHSH and CDR2 is LQKENI. This CDR3 is built from 13 residues.

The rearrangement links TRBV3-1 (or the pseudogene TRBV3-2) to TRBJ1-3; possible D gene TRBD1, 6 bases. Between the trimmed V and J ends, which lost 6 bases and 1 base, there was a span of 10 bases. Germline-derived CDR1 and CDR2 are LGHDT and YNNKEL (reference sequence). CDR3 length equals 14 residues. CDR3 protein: CASRPRGSGNTIYF. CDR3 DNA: TGTGCCAGCAGACCCAGGGGTTCTGGAAACACCATATATTTT.

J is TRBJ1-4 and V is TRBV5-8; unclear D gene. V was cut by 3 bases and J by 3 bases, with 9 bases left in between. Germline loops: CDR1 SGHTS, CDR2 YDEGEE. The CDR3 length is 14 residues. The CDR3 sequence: CASSSEGANEKLFF. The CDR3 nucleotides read TGTGCCAGCAGCTCCGAGGGCGCTAATGAAAAACTGTTTTTT.

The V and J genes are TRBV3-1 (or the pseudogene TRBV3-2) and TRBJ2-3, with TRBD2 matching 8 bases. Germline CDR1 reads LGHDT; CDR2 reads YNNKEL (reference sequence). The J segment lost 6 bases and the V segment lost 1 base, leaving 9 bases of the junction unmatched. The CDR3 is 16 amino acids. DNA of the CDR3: TGTGCCAGCAGCCAAGTGTCGGGGGGGCCTCTCGATACGCAGTATTTT. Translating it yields CASSQVSGGPLDTQYF.

CDR3 DNA sequence: TGTGCCAGCAGTTCTTTATTGGGAGGCTGGAGTGGCTACACCTTC. It translates to CASSSLLGGWSGYTF. This chain uses TRBV27 with TRBJ1-2; unclear D gene. Germline V CDR1 and CDR2: MNHEY, SMNVEV (reference sequence). The V and J ends lost 4 bases and 7 bases respectively, with 19 bases between them. This CDR3 contains 15 residues.

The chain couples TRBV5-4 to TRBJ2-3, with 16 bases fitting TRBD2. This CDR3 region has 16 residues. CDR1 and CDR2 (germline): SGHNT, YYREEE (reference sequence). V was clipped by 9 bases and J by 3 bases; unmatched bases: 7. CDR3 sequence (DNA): TGTGCCACCGGGACTAGCGGGGGGGTGGGAACAGATACGCAGTATTTT. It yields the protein CATGTSGGVGTDTQYF.

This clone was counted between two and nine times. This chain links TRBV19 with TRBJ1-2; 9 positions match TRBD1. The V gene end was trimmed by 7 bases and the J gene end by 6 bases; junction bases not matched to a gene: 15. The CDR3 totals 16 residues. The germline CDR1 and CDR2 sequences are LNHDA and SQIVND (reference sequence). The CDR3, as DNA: TGTGCCAGTACTGCAAGGACAGGGGTTTCGCGGGATGGCTACACCTTC. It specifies CASTARTGVSRDGYTF.

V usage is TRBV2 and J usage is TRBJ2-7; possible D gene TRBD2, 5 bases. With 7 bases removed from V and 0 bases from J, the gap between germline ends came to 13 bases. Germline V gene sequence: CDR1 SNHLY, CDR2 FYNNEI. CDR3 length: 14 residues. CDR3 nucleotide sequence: TGTGCCAGCAATGGACTGGGGATCTCCTACGAGCAGTACTTC. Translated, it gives CASNGLGISYEQYF.

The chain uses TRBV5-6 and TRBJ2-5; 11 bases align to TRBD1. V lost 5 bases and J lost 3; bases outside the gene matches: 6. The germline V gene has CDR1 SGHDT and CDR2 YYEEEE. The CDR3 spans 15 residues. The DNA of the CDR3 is TGTGCCAGCAGGAACGGACAGGGGGCAGAAGAGACCCAGTACTTC. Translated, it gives CASRNGQGAEETQYF.

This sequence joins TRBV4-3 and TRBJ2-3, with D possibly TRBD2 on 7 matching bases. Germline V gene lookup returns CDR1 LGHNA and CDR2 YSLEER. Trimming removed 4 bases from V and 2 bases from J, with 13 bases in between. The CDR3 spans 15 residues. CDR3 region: CASSPGGHTTDTQYF. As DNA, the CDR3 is TGCGCCAGCAGCCCGGGGGGCCACACCACAGATACGCAGTATTTT.

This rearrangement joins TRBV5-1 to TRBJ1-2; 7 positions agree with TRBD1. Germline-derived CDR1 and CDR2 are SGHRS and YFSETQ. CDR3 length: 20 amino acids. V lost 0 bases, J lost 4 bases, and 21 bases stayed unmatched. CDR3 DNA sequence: TGCGCCAGCAGCTTGGCACCCGATCGGGACAGTTTACTCTCCCTCTATGGCTACACCTTC. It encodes CASSLAPDRDSLLSLYGYTF.